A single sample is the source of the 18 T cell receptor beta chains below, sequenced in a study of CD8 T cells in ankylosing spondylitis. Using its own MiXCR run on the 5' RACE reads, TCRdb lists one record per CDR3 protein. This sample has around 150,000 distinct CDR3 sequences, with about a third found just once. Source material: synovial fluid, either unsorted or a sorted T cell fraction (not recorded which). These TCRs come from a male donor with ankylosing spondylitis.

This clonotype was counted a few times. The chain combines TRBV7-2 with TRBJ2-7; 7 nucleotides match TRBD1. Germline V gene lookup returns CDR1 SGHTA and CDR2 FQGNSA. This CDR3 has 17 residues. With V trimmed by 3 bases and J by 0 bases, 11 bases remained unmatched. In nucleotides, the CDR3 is TGTGCCAGCAGCTTCCGGGACAGTGGAACCTCCTCCTACGAGCAGTACTTC. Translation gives CASSFRDSGTSSYEQYF.

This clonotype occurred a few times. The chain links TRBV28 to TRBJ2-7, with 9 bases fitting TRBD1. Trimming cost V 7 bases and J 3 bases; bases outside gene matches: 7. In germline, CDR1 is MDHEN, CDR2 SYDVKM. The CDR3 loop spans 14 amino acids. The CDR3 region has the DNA TGTGCCAGCAAAAGGACAGGGGAGTACTACGAGCAGTACTTC. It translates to CASKRTGEYYEQYF. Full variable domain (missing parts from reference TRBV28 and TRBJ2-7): DVKVTQSSRYLVKRTGEKVFLECVQDMDHENMFWYRQDPGLGLRLIYFSYDVKMKEKGDIPEGYSVSREKKERFSLILESASTNQTSMYLCASKRTGEYYEQYFGPGTRLTVT.

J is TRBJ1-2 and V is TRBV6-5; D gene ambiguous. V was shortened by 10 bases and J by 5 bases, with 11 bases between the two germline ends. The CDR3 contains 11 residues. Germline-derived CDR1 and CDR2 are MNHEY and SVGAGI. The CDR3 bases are TGTGCCACCAAGGCTGGATATGGCTACACCTTC. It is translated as CATKAGYGYTF.

In nucleotides, the CDR3 is TGTGCCAGCAGCTTGATTTCATCGGAGACCCAGTACTTC. Its protein is CASSLISSETQYF. The genes are TRBV5-4 and TRBJ2-5; D not resolved. V lost 1 base and J lost 5, with 9 bases in between. CDR3 length: 13 residues. Germline loops: CDR1 SGHNT, CDR2 YYREEE (reference sequence).

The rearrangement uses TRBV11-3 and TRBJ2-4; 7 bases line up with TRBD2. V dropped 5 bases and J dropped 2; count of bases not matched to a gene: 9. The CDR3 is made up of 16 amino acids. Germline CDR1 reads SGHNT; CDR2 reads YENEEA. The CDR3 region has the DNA TGTGCCAGCAGCACGGGAGGAGGGAGATCCAAAAACATTCAGTACTTC. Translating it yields CASSTGGGRSKNIQYF.

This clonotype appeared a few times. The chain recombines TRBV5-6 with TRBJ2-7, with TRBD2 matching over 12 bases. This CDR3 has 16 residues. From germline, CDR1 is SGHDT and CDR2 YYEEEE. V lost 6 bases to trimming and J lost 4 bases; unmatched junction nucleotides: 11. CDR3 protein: CASTLRTSGVGYEQYF. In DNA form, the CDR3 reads TGTGCCAGCACCCTTAGGACTAGCGGGGTGGGATACGAGCAGTACTTC.

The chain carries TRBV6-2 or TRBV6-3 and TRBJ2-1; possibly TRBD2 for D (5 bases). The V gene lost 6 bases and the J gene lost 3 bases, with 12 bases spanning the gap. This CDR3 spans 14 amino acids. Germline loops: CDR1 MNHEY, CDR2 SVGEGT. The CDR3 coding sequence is TGTGCCAGCAGAGCGGATATCAACTACAATGAGCAGTTCTTC. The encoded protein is CASRADINYNEQFF.

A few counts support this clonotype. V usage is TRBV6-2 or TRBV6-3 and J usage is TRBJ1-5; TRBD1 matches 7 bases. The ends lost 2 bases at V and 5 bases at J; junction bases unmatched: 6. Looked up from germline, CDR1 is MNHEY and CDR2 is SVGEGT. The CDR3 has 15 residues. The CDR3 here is CASSYPRDSHQPQHF. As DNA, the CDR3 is TGTGCCAGCAGTTACCCCCGGGACAGTCATCAGCCCCAGCATTTT.

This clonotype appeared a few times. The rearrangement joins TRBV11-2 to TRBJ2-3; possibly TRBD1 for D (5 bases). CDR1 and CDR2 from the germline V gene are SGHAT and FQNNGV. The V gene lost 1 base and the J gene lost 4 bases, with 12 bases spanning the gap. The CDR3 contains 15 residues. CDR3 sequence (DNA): TGTGCCAGCAGCTTAGCGTTCACAGGCGCAGATACGCAGTATTTT. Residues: CASSLAFTGADTQYF.

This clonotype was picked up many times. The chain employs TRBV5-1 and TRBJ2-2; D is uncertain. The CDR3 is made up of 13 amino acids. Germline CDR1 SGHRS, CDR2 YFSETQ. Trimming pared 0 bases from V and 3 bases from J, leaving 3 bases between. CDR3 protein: CASSLGYTGELFF. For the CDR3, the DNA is TGCGCCAGCAGCTTGGGTTACACCGGGGAGCTGTTTTTT.

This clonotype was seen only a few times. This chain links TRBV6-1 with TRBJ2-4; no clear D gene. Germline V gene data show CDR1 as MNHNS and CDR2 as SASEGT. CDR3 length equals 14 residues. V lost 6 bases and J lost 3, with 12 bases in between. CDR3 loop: CASRAAANKNIQYF. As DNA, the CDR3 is TGTGCCAGCAGGGCCGCTGCAAACAAAAACATTCAGTACTTC.

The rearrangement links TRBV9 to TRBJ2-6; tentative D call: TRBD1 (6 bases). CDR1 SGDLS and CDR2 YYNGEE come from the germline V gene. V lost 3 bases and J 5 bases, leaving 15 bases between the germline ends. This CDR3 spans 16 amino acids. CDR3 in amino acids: CASSATTGLWANVLTF. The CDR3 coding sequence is TGTGCCAGCAGCGCTACGACAGGTCTCTGGGCCAACGTCCTGACTTTC. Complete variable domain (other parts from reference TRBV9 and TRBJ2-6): DSGVTQTPKHLITATGQRVTLRCSPRSGDLSVYWYQQSLDQGLQFLIQYYNGEERAKGNILERFSAQQFPDLHSELNLSSLELGDSALYFCASSATTGLWANVLTFGAGSRLTVL.

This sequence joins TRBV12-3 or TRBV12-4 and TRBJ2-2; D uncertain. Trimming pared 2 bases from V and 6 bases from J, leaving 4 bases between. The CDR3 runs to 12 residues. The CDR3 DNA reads TGTGCCAGCAGTTTATTTCCCGGGGAGCTGTTTTTT. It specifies CASSLFPGELFF.

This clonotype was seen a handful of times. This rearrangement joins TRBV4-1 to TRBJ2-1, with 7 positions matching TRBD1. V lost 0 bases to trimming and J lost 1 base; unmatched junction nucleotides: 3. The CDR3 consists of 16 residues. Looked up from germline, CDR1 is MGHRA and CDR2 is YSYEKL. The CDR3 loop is CASSQETGLSYNEQFF. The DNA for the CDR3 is TGCGCCAGCAGCCAAGAGACAGGGTTGTCCTACAATGAGCAGTTCTTC.

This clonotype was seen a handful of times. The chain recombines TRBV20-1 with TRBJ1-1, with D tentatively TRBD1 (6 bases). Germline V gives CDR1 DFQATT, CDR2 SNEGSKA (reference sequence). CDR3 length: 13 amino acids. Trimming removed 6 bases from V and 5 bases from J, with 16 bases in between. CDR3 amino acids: CSASRGAGTEAFF. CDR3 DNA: TGCAGTGCGAGCCGGGGGGCGGGTACTGAAGCTTTCTTT.

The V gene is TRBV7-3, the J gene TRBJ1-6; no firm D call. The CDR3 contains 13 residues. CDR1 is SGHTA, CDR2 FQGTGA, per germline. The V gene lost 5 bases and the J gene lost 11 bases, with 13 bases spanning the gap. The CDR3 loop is CASSLGRETPLHF. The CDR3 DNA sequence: TGTGCCAGCAGCCTAGGGAGGGAGACACCCCTCCACTTT.

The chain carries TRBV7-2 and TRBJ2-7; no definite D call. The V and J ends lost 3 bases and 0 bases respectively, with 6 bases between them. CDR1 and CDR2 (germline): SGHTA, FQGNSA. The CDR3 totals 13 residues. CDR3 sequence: CASSFSNSYEQYF. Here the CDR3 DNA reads TGTGCCAGCAGCTTCAGCAACTCCTACGAGCAGTACTTC.

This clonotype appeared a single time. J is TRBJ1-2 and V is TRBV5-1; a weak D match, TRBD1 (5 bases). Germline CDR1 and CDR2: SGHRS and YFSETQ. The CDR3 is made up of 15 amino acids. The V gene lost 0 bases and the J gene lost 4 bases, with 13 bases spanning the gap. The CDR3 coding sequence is TGCGCCAGCAGCTTGGCCTCGGAGGGGCCCTATGGCTACACCTTC. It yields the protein CASSLASEGPYGYTF. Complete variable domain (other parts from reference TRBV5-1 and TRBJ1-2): KAGVTQTPRYLIKTRGQQVTLSCSPISGHRSVSWYQQTPGQGLQFLFEYFSETQRNKGNFPGRFSGRQFSNSRSEMNVSTLELGDSALYLCASSLASEGPYGYTFGSGTRLTVV.